Shown below are 11 T cell receptor beta chains from a single sample sequenced in a study of cytomegalovirus exposure and HLA in healthy donors. Measured with immunoSEQ multiplex PCR; TCRdb has only the in-frame clones, and not every one. Altogether tens of thousands of clones are present, just over 90% being singletons, with the ten largest covering 4.5% to 6%. Source material: PBMCs. These receptors came from a woman in her late teens or twenties in good health and CMV-seronegative.

This clone was found once. This rearrangement joins TRBV13 to TRBJ2-3; 11 bases are a match to TRBD2. This CDR3 is built from 17 residues. Trimming cost V 5 bases and J 6 bases; bases outside gene matches: 13. Germline assignment: CDR1 PRHDT and CDR2 FYEKMQ (reference sequence). The CDR3 protein is CASSQPSGTSGRDTQYF. The CDR3 DNA sequence: TGTGCCAGCAGCCAGCCCTCCGGGACTAGCGGCCGGGATACGCAGTATTTT.

Here the CDR3 reads CASSVDSHEQFF. In nucleotides, the CDR3 is TGTGCCAGCAGCGTAGATAGTCATGAGCAGTTCTTC. This chain links TRBV9 with TRBJ2-1; D uncertain. The CDR3 runs 12 residues. V was cut by 0 bases and J by 8 bases, with 6 bases left in between. Germline CDR1 reads SGDLS; CDR2 reads YYNGEE.

This clone was counted a single time. The chain uses TRBV5-5 and TRBJ1-5; TRBD1 aligns across 10 bases. V lost 4 bases, J lost 5 bases, and 9 bases stayed unmatched. The germline gives CDR1 SGHKS, CDR2 YYEKEE (reference sequence). This CDR3 has 16 amino acids. CDR3 protein: CASSGSTGGRDQPQHF. The CDR3 DNA reads as TGTGCCAGCAGCGGGTCGACAGGGGGCCGGGATCAGCCCCAGCATTTT.

This chain connects TRBV7-9 to TRBJ2-7; a possible D gene is TRBD2 (6 bases). V lost 2 bases and J 0 bases, leaving 17 bases between the germline ends. Germline-derived CDR1 and CDR2 are SEHNR and FQNEAQ (reference sequence). There are 17 residues in the CDR3. The CDR3 region has the DNA TGTGCCAGCAGCTTACCCGGGACTCTCAGCGACTCCTACGAGCAGTACTTC. Translation: CASSLPGTLSDSYEQYF.

The chain combines TRBV29-1 with TRBJ1-1; 8 nucleotides align to TRBD1. The CDR3 spans 13 residues. Germline values: CDR1 SQVTM, CDR2 ANQGSEA. J lost 1 base, V lost 6 bases, and 4 bases had no gene match. As DNA, the CDR3 is TGCAGCGTCGCCGGACAGGGGAACACTGAAGCTTTCTTT. It yields the protein CSVAGQGNTEAFF.

V is TRBV4-2 and J is TRBJ2-3, with 11 nucleotides matching TRBD1. This CDR3 is built from 16 residues. The trim removed 2 bases at V and 4 bases at J, leaving 5 bases unmatched. CDR1 is LGHNA and CDR2 is YNFKEQ in the germline V gene. The CDR3 is CASSQTGTGGADTQYF. CDR3 nucleotide sequence: TGTGCCAGCAGCCAAACTGGGACAGGGGGGGCAGATACGCAGTATTTT.

V and J are TRBV21-1 and TRBJ2-3; the D segment call TRBD1 is taken from the table without a DNA check. TRBV21-1 is reported as a pseudogene. There are 12 residues in the CDR3. CDR3 bases: TGTGCCAGCAGGCCAGTGACAGATACGCAGTATTTT. This translates into CASRPVTDTQYF.

The chain combines TRBV7-9 with TRBJ1-4; a possible D gene is TRBD1 (5 bases). V shed 5 bases and J shed 7 bases, with 17 bases lying between them. Germline V gene data show CDR1 as SEHNR and CDR2 as FQNEAQ (reference sequence). CDR3 size: 15 residues. The CDR3 is CASSPDLTRGEKLFF. DNA of the CDR3: TGTGCCAGCAGCCCAGATTTGACAAGGGGTGAAAAACTGTTTTTT.

The chain has TRBV4-1 and TRBJ1-2, with no clear D. The germline V and J ends were trimmed by 0 bases and 7 bases, with 18 bases remaining between them. The CDR3 consists of 16 residues. In germline, CDR1 is MGHRA, CDR2 YSYEKL. The CDR3: CASSQDFMEPPGGYTF. DNA of the CDR3: TGCGCCAGCAGCCAAGATTTTATGGAACCGCCGGGTGGCTACACCTTC.

This chain uses TRBV30 with TRBJ2-7, with D perhaps TRBD1 (5 bases). The germline CDR1 and CDR2 sequences are GTSNPN and SVGIG (reference sequence). Trimming took 4 bases from V and 2 from J, leaving 9 bases between them. CDR3 length equals 12 residues. In nucleotides, the CDR3 is TGTGCCTGGAAAGGGGTTACCTACGAGCAGTACGTC. Translated: CAWKGVTYEQYV.

The rearrangement links TRBV9 to TRBJ2-5; the D is unclear. Germline CDR1 and CDR2: SGDLS and YYNGEE. Trimming removed 4 bases from V and 5 bases from J, with 15 bases in between. The CDR3 is 14 residues long. The CDR3 region has the DNA TGTGCCAGCAGCACCCAACCATTCGGGGAGACCCAGTACTTC. Its protein is CASSTQPFGETQYF. Full variable domain (rest looked up from reference TRBV9 and TRBJ2-5): DSGVTQTPKHLITATGQRVTLRCSPRSGDLSVYWYQQSLDQGLQFLIQYYNGEERAKGNILERFSAQQFPDLHSELNLSSLELGDSALYFCASSTQPFGETQYFGPGTRLLVL.